This is a list of T cell receptor beta chains from one sample in a study of cytomegalovirus exposure and HLA in healthy donors. Profiling relied on immunoSEQ multiplex PCR, and the TCRdb table lists in-frame clones only, not all of them. The listing records 200,000 to 250,000 clones. The source material was PBMCs. The receptor set was obtained from a girl between 2 and 10 years old in good health and CMV-seropositive. CDR3s include the opening cysteine and the closing phenylalanine or tryptophan. The D gene is left open where the match is weak.

>TRBJ1-2|TRBV7-8|-
TGTGCCAGCAGCTTAGAATCCAGGCCTGGCAGGGTCGGGTCTCCGACCTTC
CASSLESRPGRVGSPTF
>TRBJ2-3|TRBV2|-
TGTGCCAGCCCGAGCACAGATACGCAGTATTTT
CASPSTDTQYF
>TRBJ2-3|TRBV4-2|-
TGTGCCAGCAGCCTGGACACGGCTGATACGCAGTATTTT
CASSLDTADTQYF
>TRBJ2-2|TRBV19|-
TGTGCCAGTAGAACTACAGGCACCGGGGAGCTGTTTTTT
CASRTTGTGELFF
>TRBJ2-7|TRBV27|TRBD1
TGTGCCAGCAGTTTAAGGGACAGGGGGTACGAGCAGTACTTC
CASSLRDRGYEQYF
>TRBJ1-5|TRBV28|TRBD1
TGTGCCAGCCACCGTGGGACAGGGCGGAATCAGCCCCAGCATTTT
CASHRGTGRNQPQHF
>TRBJ2-7|TRBV28|TRBD1
TGTGCCAGCAGACAACAGGGGTTGAACTACGAGCAGTACTTC
CASRQQGLNYEQYF
>TRBJ2-7|TRBV28|TRBD1
TGTGCCAGCAGGGTAAAAAAACAGACAGGGAGAGGGGCCTACGAGCAGTACTTC
CASRVKKQTGRGAYEQYF
>TRBJ2-7|TRBV28|-
TGTGCCAGCAGGGATAGCGTTAGCTCCTACGAGCAGTACTTC
CASRDSVSSYEQYF
>TRBJ2-1|TRBV4-2|-
TGTGCCAGCAGCCAAGCGGGGAATGAGCAGTTCTTC
CASSQAGNEQFF
>TRBJ2-1|TRBV27|TRBD1
TGTGCCAGCAGTTCCGGGACAGGGGTAGACAATGAGCAGTTCTTC
CASSSGTGVDNEQFF
>TRBJ1-1|TRBV7-2|-
TGTGCCAGCACGTTCGGACAGACGAACACTGAAGCTTTCTTT
CASTFGQTNTEAFF
>TRBJ2-1|TRBV6-4|-
TGTGCCAGCAGTGACACCTACAGGGCCGGCGAGCAGTTCTTC
CASSDTYRAGEQFF
>TRBJ2-1|TRBV5-1|-
TGCGCCAGCAGCTTGGTTGTTAGGGAGAGTGAGCAGTTCTTC
CASSLVVRESEQFF
>TRBJ2-7|TRBV6-1|-
TGTGCCAGCAGTCAGACACAGGCCCGAGAGCAGTACTTC
CASSQTQAREQYF
>TRBJ1-1|TRBV5-5|-
TGTGCCAGCAGTTTCAATCCCAACACTGAAGCTTTCTTT
CASSFNPNTEAFF
>TRBJ1-4|TRBV18|-
TGTGCCAGCTCACCTCCGGGGAATGAAAAACTGTTTTTT
CASSPPGNEKLFF
>TRBJ1-2|TRBV19|-
TGTGCCAGTAGTATGGGCGACTATGGCTACACCTTC
CASSMGDYGYTF
>TRBJ2-2|TRBV7-9|-
TGTGCCAGCAGCGAAGACTCTTCCGGGGAGCTGTTTTTT
CASSEDSSGELFF
>TRBJ2-7|TRBV19|TRBD1
TGTGCCAGTAGTAGGACAGGCGATAACCCCTACGAGCAGTACTTC
CASSRTGDNPYEQYF
>TRBJ2-1|TRBV11-1|TRBD2
TGTGCCAGCAGCCTAGACCGGGTACCGGGACTACCCTCCTACAATGAGCAGTTCTTC
CASSLDRVPGLPSYNEQFF
>TRBJ1-2|TRBV5-1|-
TGCGCCAGCAGCTCGGAAACAGGGAGAGATGGCTACACCTTC
CASSSETGRDGYTF
>TRBJ2-5|TRBV28|TRBD1
TGTGCCAGCAGCCAACTAGAGGGGAGACGGAACAGGGGGAGGAGAGAGACCCAGTACTTC
CASSQLEGRRNRGRRETQYF
>TRBJ2-7|TRBV7-8|TRBD1
TGTGCCAGCAGCTTAGCAAAAGGGACAGGGAATGACTACGAGCAGTACTTC
CASSLAKGTGNDYEQYF
>TRBJ2-3|TRBV2|TRBD2
TGTGCCAGCCGGTCGACTAGCGAAAGCACAGATACGCAGTATTTT
CASRSTSESTDTQYF
>TRBJ1-2|TRBV7-9|-
TGTGCCAGCAGCTTAGCGCTGGGGCAAGGCTATGGCTACACCTTC
CASSLALGQGYGYTF
>TRBJ2-3|TRBV19|-
TGTGCCAGTACCGATCACGGGAGCACAGATACGCAGTATTTT
CASTDHGSTDTQYF
>TRBJ2-1|TRBV5-5|TRBD2
TGTGCCAGCAGCTTTGTCAGCGGGAGCTCCTACAATGAGCAGTTCTTC
CASSFVSGSSYNEQFF
>TRBJ1-2|TRBV5-1|-
TGCGCCAGCAGCCTCTCACAGGGATATGGCTACACCTTC
CASSLSQGYGYTF
>TRBJ1-1|TRBV18|TRBD1
TGTGCCAGCTCACCCCTAACAGGGGACGCTGAAGCTTTCTTT
CASSPLTGDAEAFF
>TRBJ2-7|TRBV28|TRBD1
TGTGCCAGCGGGGGGACAGGAGCTATCTACGAGCAGTACTTC
CASGGTGAIYEQYF
>TRBJ2-7|TRBV28|-
TGTGCCAGCAGTCCCCCCGCGGGCAGTCTAAGCGCCTACGAGCAGTACTTC
CASSPPAGSLSAYEQYF
>TRBJ2-7|TRBV5-1|TRBD1
TGCGCCAGCAGCTTAGGACAGGGACCCTACGAGCAGTACTTC
CASSLGQGPYEQYF
>TRBJ1-2|TRBV11-1|-
TGTGCCAGCAGCCAGGCACAGGGTGGTTATGGCTACACCTTC
CASSQAQGGYGYTF
>TRBJ2-7|TRBV5-1|-
TGCGCCAGCAGCTTTCCCGGGATCCGTGAGCAGTACTTC
CASSFPGIREQYF
>TRBJ1-2|TRBV5-1|-
TGCGCCAGCAGCTTGGAGACCGGGTCGGGCTATGGCTACACCTTC
CASSLETGSGYGYTF
>TRBJ1-2|TRBV5-8|TRBD1
TGTGCCAGCAGCTTGGAGACAGGGGGTGTAAACTATGGCTACACCTTC
CASSLETGGVNYGYTF
>TRBJ2-3|TRBV10-3|-
TGTGCCACCCACCCCGGGGGTACAGATACGCAGTATTTT
CATHPGGTDTQYF
>TRBJ1-4|TRBV6-6|-
TGTGCCACCCTCGGCAGGGCCAATGAAAAACTGTTTTTT
CATLGRANEKLFF
>TRBJ2-7|TRBV28|TRBD2
TGTGCCAGCAGTTCCCTAGCGGGAGGTACCTACGAGCAGTACTTC
CASSSLAGGTYEQYF
>TRBJ2-5|TRBV29-1|-
TGCAGCGTTGCTGGCGGGGAACAAGAGACCCAGTACTTC
CSVAGGEQETQYF
>TRBJ2-1|TRBV7-3|TRBD2
TGTGCCAGCAGTTCGAGGCGCGGGAGGGATCACAATGAGCAGTTCTTC
CASSSRRGRDHNEQFF
>TRBJ2-7|TRBV27|-
TGTGCCAGCAGTTGGGCGAACTCCTTCTACGAGCAGTACTTC
CASSWANSFYEQYF
>TRBJ1-2|TRBV19|TRBD1
TGTGCCAGTAGAAGGGCGGGACAGCTCTATGGCTACACCTTC
CASRRAGQLYGYTF
>TRBJ2-1|TRBV21-1|-
TGTGCCAGCAGCACCCCCCTCCGGGACAGGGTCTACAATGAGCAGTTCTTC
CASSTPLRDRVYNEQFF
>TRBJ1-1|TRBV5-1|-
TGCGCCAGCAGCTCCAAAGGAGACAGGAGGCCTGAAGCTTTCTTT
CASSSKGDRRPEAFF
>TRBJ2-1|TRBV5-1|TRBD2
TGCGCCAGCAGCTTGAGTATAGCGGGAGGGCGCGGGAATGAGCAGTTCTTC
CASSLSIAGGRGNEQFF
>TRBJ2-7|TRBV5-6|TRBD1
TGTGCCAGCAGCTTGATTCGGGACAGCCTCTCCTACGAGCAGTACTTC
CASSLIRDSLSYEQYF
>TRBJ2-6|TRBV9|TRBD2
TGTGCCAGCAGCTCCACCCGCGGGGGGGAGGGAAGGGACAGCCTTTTGGCCAACGTCCTGACTTTC
CASSSTRGGEGRDSLLANVLTF
>TRBJ2-7|TRBV19|TRBD1
TGTGCCAGTAACCGGGACAGGGGCTACGAGCAGTACTTC
CASNRDRGYEQYF
>TRBJ2-4|TRBV19|-
TGTGCCAGTAGTAAGGCAGGGGCGATGGCCATTCAGTACTTC
CASSKAGAMAIQYF
>TRBJ2-3|TRBV21-1|-
TGTGCCAGCAGCTCATCCGGGGGGGCCAAAACGGTCTGTACGCAGTATTTT
CASSSSGGAKTVCTQYF
>TRBJ2-7|TRBV11-3|TRBD2
TGTGCCAGCAGTATGGGCGGGAGTGGTGAGCAGTACTTC
CASSMGGSGEQYF
>TRBJ2-7|TRBV10-3|-
TGTGCCATCAGTGATCGGGTCACCGAGCAGTACTTC
CAISDRVTEQYF
>TRBJ2-2|TRBV6-5|TRBD1
TGTGCCAGCAGCTCCACGACAGGGGACACCGGGGAGCTGTTTTTT
CASSSTTGDTGELFF